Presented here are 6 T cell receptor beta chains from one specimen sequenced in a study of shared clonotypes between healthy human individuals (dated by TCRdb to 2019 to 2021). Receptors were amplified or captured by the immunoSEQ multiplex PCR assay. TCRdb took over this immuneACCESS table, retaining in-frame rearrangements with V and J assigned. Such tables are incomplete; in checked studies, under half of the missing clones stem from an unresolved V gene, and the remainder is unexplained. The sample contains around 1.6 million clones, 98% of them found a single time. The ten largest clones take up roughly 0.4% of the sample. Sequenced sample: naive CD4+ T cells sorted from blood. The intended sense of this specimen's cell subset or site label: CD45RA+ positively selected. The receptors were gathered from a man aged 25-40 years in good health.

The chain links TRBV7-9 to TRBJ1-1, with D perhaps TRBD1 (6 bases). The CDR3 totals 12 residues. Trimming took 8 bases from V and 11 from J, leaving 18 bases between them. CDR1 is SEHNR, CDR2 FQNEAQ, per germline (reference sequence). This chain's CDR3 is CASSTGRGVAFF. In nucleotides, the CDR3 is TGTGCCAGCTCCACGGGCAGGGGCGTCGCTTTCTTT.

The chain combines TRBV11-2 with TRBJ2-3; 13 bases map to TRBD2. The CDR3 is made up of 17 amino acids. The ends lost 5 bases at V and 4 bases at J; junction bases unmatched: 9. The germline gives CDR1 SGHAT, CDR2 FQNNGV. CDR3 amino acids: CASSPTGLAGYPDTQYF. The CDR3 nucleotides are TGTGCCAGCAGCCCAACGGGACTAGCGGGATACCCAGATACGCAGTATTTT. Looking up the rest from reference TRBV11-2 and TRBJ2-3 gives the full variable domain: EAGVAQSPRYKIIEKRQSVAFWCNPISGHATLYWYQQILGQGPKLLIQFQNNGVVDDSQLPKDRFSAERLKGVDSTLKIQPAKLEDSAVYLCASSPTGLAGYPDTQYFGPGTRLTVL.

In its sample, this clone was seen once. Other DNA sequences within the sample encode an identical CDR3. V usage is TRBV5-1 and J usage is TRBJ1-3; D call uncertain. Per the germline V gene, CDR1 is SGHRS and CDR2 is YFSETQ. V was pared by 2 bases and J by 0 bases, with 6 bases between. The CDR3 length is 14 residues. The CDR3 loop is CASSLASSGNTIYF. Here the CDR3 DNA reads TGCGCCAGCAGCTTAGCCTCCTCTGGAAACACCATATATTTT.

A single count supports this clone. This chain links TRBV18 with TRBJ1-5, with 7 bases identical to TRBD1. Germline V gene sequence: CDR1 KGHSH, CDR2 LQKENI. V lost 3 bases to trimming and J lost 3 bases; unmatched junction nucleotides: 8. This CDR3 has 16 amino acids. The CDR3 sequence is CASSPAEGAHNQPQHF. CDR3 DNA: TGTGCCAGCTCACCGGCGGAGGGGGCCCACAATCAGCCCCAGCATTTT. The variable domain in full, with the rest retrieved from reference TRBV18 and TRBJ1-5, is NAGVMQNPRHLVRRRGQEARLRCSPMKGHSHVYWYRQLPEEGLKFMVYLQKENIIDESGMPKERFSAEFPKEGPSILRIQQVVRGDSAAYFCASSPAEGAHNQPQHFGDGTRLSIL.

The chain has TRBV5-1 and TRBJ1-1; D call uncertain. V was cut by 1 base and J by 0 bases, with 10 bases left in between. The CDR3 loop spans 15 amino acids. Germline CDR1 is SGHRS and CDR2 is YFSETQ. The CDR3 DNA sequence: TGCGCCAGCAGCTTGATCGCGGACCTGAACACTGAAGCTTTCTTT. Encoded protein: CASSLIADLNTEAFF.

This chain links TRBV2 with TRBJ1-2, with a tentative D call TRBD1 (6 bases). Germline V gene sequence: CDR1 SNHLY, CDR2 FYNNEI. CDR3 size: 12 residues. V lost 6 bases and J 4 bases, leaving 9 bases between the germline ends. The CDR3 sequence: CASRGGPYGYTF. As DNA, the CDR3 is TGTGCCAGCAGGGGGGGCCCCTATGGCTACACCTTC.